These T cell receptor beta chains were read from a single sample in a study of regulatory T cells in long-lasting Graves disease. TCRdb fed the multiplex PCR reads into MiXCR, producing one record per CDR3 protein. The sample consists of under 500,000 distinct CDR3 sequences, roughly 20% of them appearing once. The sample was peripheral blood mononuclear cells (PBMCs), taken when the disease was refractory, from a patient treated with antithyroid drugs. The receptors were sampled from a female donor with Graves disease. CDR3s include the opening cysteine and the closing phenylalanine or tryptophan. D genes are given only for firm matches. Size values are once, few and many counts, or a class for expanded clones, and some rows have none.

DNA	CDR3	V	J	size	D
TGTGCCAGCAGCTTAGAGGCGGGAGGGCCCTACGAGCAGTGCTTC	CASSLEAGGPYEQCF	TRBV7-2	TRBJ2-7	once	TRBD2
TGCAGCGCCATCTCGGGGCAGGATAACTATGGCTACACCTTC	CSAISGQDNYGYTF	TRBV29-1	TRBJ1-2	-	-
TGTGCCAGCAGTTTACTGCTTGGCTTGAATAATGAAAAACTGTTTTTT	CASSLLLGLNNEKLFF	TRBV28	TRBJ1-4	many	-
TGTGCCTGGAGTGTAAAGGGGGGAGGGCTGGGCGCCGAGCAGTACTTC	CAWSVKGGGLGAEQYF	TRBV30	TRBJ2-7	-	-
TGTGCCAGCAGGTTGGGCAACTCGGGTCAGTACTTC	CASRLGNSGQYF	TRBV6-1	TRBJ2-7	-	-
TGTGCCACCAGCAGATCTTCAGGGGGCGGTGAGACCCAGTACTTC	CATSRSSGGGETQYF	TRBV15	TRBJ2-5	-	TRBD1
TGTGCCAGCAGTTTAACAGGGCGCTTCTACGAGCAGTACTTC	CASSLTGRFYEQYF	TRBV12-3/TRBV12-4	TRBJ2-7	few	-
TGTGCCAGCAGCTCACTACTCCAGGGAACCTACGAGCAGTACTTC	CASSSLLQGTYEQYF	TRBV11-2	TRBJ2-7	many	-
TGCAGCGTTGACTCCGGGACAAGGGACAATGAGCAGTTCTTC	CSVDSGTRDNEQFF	TRBV29-1	TRBJ2-1	few	-
TGTGCCAGCAGTTTGGGGCAGGGTGTGAGCAATCAGCCCCAGCATTTT	CASSLGQGVSNQPQHF	TRBV12-3/TRBV12-4	TRBJ1-5	many	-
TGTGCCACCAGTGATTTGCAGACTAGTCCAGATACGCAGTATTTT	CATSDLQTSPDTQYF	TRBV24-1	TRBJ2-3	-	-